The present TCR beta chain was sequenced within a study of identical twins. TCRdb reprocessed the 5' RACE reads via MiXCR and lists one record per CDR3 protein. The sample lists around 1.7 million distinct CDR3 sequences, under 35% occurring once. CDR1 is MNHNS and CDR2 is SASEGT in the germline V gene. This CDR3 is built from 13 residues. V dropped 6 bases and J dropped 6; count of bases not matched to a gene: 5. What was sequenced was cord blood. This receptor was obtained from a newborn girl in good health. V and J are TRBV6-1 and TRBJ1-1; 9 bases agree with TRBD1. The DNA for the CDR3 is TGTGCCAGCAGAGCCGACAGGGGGGCTGAAGCTTTCTTT. Encoded protein: CASRADRGAEAFF.